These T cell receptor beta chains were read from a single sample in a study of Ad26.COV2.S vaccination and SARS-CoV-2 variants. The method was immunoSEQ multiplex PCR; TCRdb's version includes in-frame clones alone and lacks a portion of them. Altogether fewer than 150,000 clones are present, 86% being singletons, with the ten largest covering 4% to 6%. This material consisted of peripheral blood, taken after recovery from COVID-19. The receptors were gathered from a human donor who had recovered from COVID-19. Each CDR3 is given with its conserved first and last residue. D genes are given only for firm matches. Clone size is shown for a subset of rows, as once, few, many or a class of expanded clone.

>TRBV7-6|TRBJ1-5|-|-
TGTGCCAGCAGCTTGTCCCCAGAGGCCCCGAATCAGCCCCAGCATTTT
CASSLSPEAPNQPQHF
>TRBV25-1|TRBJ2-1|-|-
TGTGCCAGCAGTCGGGTCGGCGGAGAGCAGTTCTTC
CASSRVGGEQFF
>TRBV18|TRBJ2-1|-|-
TGTGCCAGCTCACCAGCCAGGGGTACCTACAATGAGCAGTTCTTC
CASSPARGTYNEQFF
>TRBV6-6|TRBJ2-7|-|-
TGTGCCAGCAGTTACACCAGGACTGACTCCTACGAGCAGTACTTC
CASSYTRTDSYEQYF
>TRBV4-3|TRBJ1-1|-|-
TGCGCCAGCAGCCAGGGTAGGAGCACTGAAGCTTTCTTT
CASSQGRSTEAFF
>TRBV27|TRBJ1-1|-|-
TGTGCCAGCAGTCCGGCGGCAGGGTTTGCTGAAGCTTTCTTT
CASSPAAGFAEAFF
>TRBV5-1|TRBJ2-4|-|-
TGCGCCAGCAGCTTGGCCCTGGACAGAGCCAAAAACATTCAGTACTTC
CASSLALDRAKNIQYF
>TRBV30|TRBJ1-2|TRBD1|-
TGTGCCAACCGGGACAGGGCAGTAAGCGGCTACACCTTC
CANRDRAVSGYTF
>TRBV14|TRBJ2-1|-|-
TGTGCCAGCAGCCTTGTATCCTACAATGAGCAGTTCTTC
CASSLVSYNEQFF
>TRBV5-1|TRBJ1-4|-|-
TGCGCCAGCAGCTTGACGGGCAGCGAAAAACTGTTTTTT
CASSLTGSEKLFF
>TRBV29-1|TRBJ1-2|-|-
TGCAGCGTTATAGCAGGGATCTATGGCTACACCTTC
CSVIAGIYGYTF
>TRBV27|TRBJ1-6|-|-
TGTGCCAGCAGTTTAAATCCGGTCTGGTCACCCCTCCACTTT
CASSLNPVWSPLHF
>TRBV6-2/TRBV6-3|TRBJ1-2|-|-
TGTGCCAGCAGTTACGAGACTCCCCTCGGCGGCTATGGCTACACCTTC
CASSYETPLGGYGYTF
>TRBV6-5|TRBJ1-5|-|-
TGTGCCAGCACTCGAGAGATCTCTGGCAATCAGCCCCAGCATTTT
CASTREISGNQPQHF
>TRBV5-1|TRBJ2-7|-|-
TGCGCCAGCAGCCGTGATTGGGACGGGAAGAGGTCCTACGAGCAGTACTTC
CASSRDWDGKRSYEQYF
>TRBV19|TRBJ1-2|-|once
TGTGCCAGTAGTATAGATCATGGGGCGGGGACTGCGAGCGGGTATGGCTACACCTTC
CASSIDHGAGTASGYGYTF
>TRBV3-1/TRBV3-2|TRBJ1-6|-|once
TGTGCCAGCAGCCAAAGAGGGGGTACCTTGTATAATTCACCCCTCCACTTT
CASSQRGGTLYNSPLHF
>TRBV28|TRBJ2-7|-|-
TGTGCCAGCAGTTTAAGCGGACAATTCCCTTACGAGCAGTACTTC
CASSLSGQFPYEQYF
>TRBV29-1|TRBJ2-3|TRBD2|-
TGCAGCGTTGAAACTAGCGGGGAATACACAGATACGCAGTATTTT
CSVETSGEYTDTQYF
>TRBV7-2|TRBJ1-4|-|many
TGTGCCAGCAGCGAGGACCTGACTAATGAAAAACTGTTTTTT
CASSEDLTNEKLFF
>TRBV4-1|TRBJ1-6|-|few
TGCGCCAGCAGCCAGGACAGCGTAGCCGATTCACCCCTCCACTTT
CASSQDSVADSPLHF
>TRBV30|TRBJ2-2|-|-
TGTGCCTGGAGTGAAAAGACCGGGGAGCTGTTTTTT
CAWSEKTGELFF
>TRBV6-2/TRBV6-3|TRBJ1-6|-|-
TGTGCCAGCAGCCGACAGGTTCGCTCCTATAATTCACCCCTCCACTTT
CASSRQVRSYNSPLHF
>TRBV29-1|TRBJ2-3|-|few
TGCAGCGTTCCGGCGCAGGGGGGGTTAGATACGCAGTATTTT
CSVPAQGGLDTQYF
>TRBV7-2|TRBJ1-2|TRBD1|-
TGTGCCAGCAGTTCCGGGACAGACTATGGCTACACCTTC
CASSSGTDYGYTF
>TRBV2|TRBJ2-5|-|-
TGTGCCAGCAGTTTATTAAGTCTAGGACAAGAGACCCAGTACTTC
CASSLLSLGQETQYF
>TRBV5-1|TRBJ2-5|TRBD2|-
TGCGCCAGCAGCCCGGGGGGGGGCCCGGAGACCCAGTACTTC
CASSPGGGPETQYF
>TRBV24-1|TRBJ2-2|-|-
TGTGCCACCAGTGATTCCCGCGCGGGGGAGCTGTTTTTT
CATSDSRAGELFF
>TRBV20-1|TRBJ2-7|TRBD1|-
TGCAGTCTGGACAGGGTATACGAGCAGTACTTC
CSLDRVYEQYF
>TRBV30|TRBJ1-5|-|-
TGTGCCTGGAGTGAGTCGGCCGAATCGCCCCAGCATTTT
CAWSESAESPQHF
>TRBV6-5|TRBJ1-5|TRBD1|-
TGTGCCAGCAGCGGACAGGCGAAGGGCAATCAGCCCCAGCATTTT
CASSGQAKGNQPQHF
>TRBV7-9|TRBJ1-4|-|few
TGTGCCAGCAGCGGACAGCGAGCAACTAATGAAAAACTGTTTTTT
CASSGQRATNEKLFF
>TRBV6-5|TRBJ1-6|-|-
TGTGCCAGCAGTCTGGGACGGTATAATTCACCCCTCCACTTT
CASSLGRYNSPLHF
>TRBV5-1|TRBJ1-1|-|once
TGCGCCAGCAGTTACACAGGAATGAACACTGAAGCTTTCTTT
CASSYTGMNTEAFF
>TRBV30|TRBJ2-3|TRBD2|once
TGTGCCTGGAGTGTGGGCCTGTGGGGGGGAAAGGATACGCAGTATTTT
CAWSVGLWGGKDTQYF
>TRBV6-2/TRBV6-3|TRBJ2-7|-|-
TGTGCCAGCAGTTACTCGCTAGGAGGCTACGAGCAGTACTTC
CASSYSLGGYEQYF
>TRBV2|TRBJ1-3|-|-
TGTGCCAGCAGTGAAGCACCGAGGGGAACTGGAAACACCATATATTTT
CASSEAPRGTGNTIYF
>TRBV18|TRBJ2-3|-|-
TGTGCCAGCTCGACCGGGACAACTTACACAGATACGCAGTATTTT
CASSTGTTYTDTQYF
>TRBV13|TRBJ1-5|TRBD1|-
TGTGCCAGCAGCCACAGGGGAGGTAATCAGCCCCAGCATTTT
CASSHRGGNQPQHF
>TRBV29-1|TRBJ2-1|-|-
TGCAGCGCCCGAAACAACTACAATGAGCAGTTCTTC
CSARNNYNEQFF
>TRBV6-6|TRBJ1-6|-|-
TGTGCCAGCAGTTACTCTGGGGAACCCCTCCACTTT
CASSYSGEPLHF
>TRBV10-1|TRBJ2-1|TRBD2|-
TGCGCCAGCATCATGAAGGGACTAGCGGGGGGGAGCTCCTACAATGAGCAGTTCTTC
CASIMKGLAGGSSYNEQFF
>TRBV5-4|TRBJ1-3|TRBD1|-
TGTGCCAACGTCACCCAGGGGGGACACTCTGGAAACACCATATATTTT
CANVTQGGHSGNTIYF
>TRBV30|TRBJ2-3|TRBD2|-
TGTGCCTGGAGTGGACTAGCGGGGGCCACAGATACGCAGTATTTT
CAWSGLAGATDTQYF
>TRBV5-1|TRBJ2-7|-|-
TGCGCCAGCAGCTTGGAAGGGGTCGAGCAGTACTTC
CASSLEGVEQYF
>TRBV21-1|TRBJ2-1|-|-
TGTGCCAGCAGCAAAGGTGTACAGATTCCGAGGGATGAGCAGTTCTTC
CASSKGVQIPRDEQFF
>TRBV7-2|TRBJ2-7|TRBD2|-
TGTGCCAGCAGCACGCGACTAGCGGGCTCCTACGAGCAGTACTTC
CASSTRLAGSYEQYF